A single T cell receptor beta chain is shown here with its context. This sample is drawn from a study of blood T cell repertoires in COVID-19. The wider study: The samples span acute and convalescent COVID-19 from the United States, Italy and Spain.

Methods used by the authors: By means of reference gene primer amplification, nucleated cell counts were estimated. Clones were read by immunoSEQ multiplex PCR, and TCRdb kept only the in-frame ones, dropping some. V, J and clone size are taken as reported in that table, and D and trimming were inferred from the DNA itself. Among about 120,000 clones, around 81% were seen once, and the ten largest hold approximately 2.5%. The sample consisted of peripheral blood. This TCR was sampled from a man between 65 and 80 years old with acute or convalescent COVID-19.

The CDR3 nucleotides read TGTGCCACCTCTCTAGGAATGGGTGGCGAGCAGTACTTC. Protein sequence: CATSLGMGGEQYF. The chain has TRBV24-1 and TRBJ2-7; D is undetermined. V was cut by 9 bases and J by 6 bases, with 17 bases left in between. The CDR3 runs 13 residues. Germline CDR1 reads KGHDR; CDR2 reads SFDVKD.